Presented here are 23 T cell receptor beta chains from one specimen sequenced in a study of T-cell reconstitution after alpha-beta-depleted transplantation in children. Using unique molecular identifiers, the investigators prepared the TCRbeta library. TCRdb fed the PCR reads into MiXCR, producing one record per CDR3 protein. This table holds 83,000 or so distinct CDR3 sequences, approximately 9.2% found once. Material: PBMCs from the stem cell graft donor, obtained from the stem cell graft. These receptors were taken from a human donor who donated a stem cell graft to a child with congenital amegakaryocytic thrombocytopenia.

Ten or more counts support this clonotype. The CDR3 sequence is CASSWDGEDTQYF. The CDR3, as DNA: TGTGCCAGCAGCTGGGACGGAGAAGATACGCAGTATTTT. The chain is built from TRBV7-2 and TRBJ2-3, with D perhaps matching TRBD1 or TRBD2 (5 bases each). Trimming took 4 bases from V and 5 from J, leaving 10 bases between them. The CDR3 covers 13 residues. Germline values: CDR1 SGHTA, CDR2 FQGNSA.

This rearrangement joins TRBV5-1 to TRBJ1-6; TRBD1 is a possible D gene (6 bases). This CDR3 spans 14 amino acids. The germline V and J ends were trimmed by 0 bases and 10 bases, with 11 bases remaining between them. Germline CDR1 SGHRS, CDR2 YFSETQ. This chain's CDR3 is CASSLDRAGSPLHF. The CDR3 DNA is TGCGCCAGCAGCTTGGACAGGGCTGGATCACCCCTCCACTTT.

This clonotype was seen many times. The V gene is TRBV5-1, the J gene TRBJ1-5, with 7 bases lining up with TRBD1. The CDR3 spans 13 residues. V gave up 2 bases and J gave up 7 bases; unmatched junction bases: 3. Looked up from germline, CDR1 is SGHRS and CDR2 is YFSETQ. The CDR3: CASSFQGEQPQHF. Here the CDR3 DNA reads TGCGCCAGCAGCTTCCAGGGGGAACAGCCCCAGCATTTT.

This clonotype was counted many times. The J gene is TRBJ2-1, the V gene TRBV5-1; 8 bases line up with TRBD1. J gave up 6 bases and V 6 bases, and 2 bases lay outside the gene matches. The CDR3 covers 12 residues. Germline V gene data show CDR1 as SGHRS and CDR2 as YFSETQ. The CDR3 nucleotides read TGCGCCAGCAAAACAGGGGGCAATGAGCAGTTCTTC. It codes for CASKTGGNEQFF.

This chain connects TRBV12-3 or TRBV12-4 to TRBJ1-1, with D hard to call. V shed 7 bases and J shed 0 bases, with 12 bases lying between them. The CDR3 totals 14 residues. The DNA for the CDR3 is TGTGCCAGCACCTTCCTCCAGCTGAACACTGAAGCTTTCTTT. As protein: CASTFLQLNTEAFF.

The table lists this clonotype with many counts. The rearrangement joins TRBV20-1 to TRBJ1-1; 7 bases align to TRBD1. Trimming cost V 5 bases and J 5 bases; bases outside gene matches: 11. Germline assignment: CDR1 DFQATT and CDR2 SNEGSKA (reference sequence). The CDR3 spans 14 residues. The CDR3 nucleotides are TGCAGTGCTCGCCCTGGACAGGAAACGACTGAAGCTTTCTTT. Protein: CSARPGQETTEAFF.

This clonotype was seen many times. The chain uses TRBV10-3 and TRBJ1-5; 7 bases are a match to TRBD1. Germline V gene lookup returns CDR1 ENHRY and CDR2 SYGVKD. The J segment lost 7 bases and the V segment lost 6 bases, leaving 9 bases of the junction unmatched. The CDR3 spans 14 residues. CDR3 in DNA: TGTGCCATCAGCCGACAGGGAAGTTCGCAGCCCCAGCATTTT. Encoded protein: CAISRQGSSQPQHF.

This clonotype was found many times. The chain uses TRBV20-1 and TRBJ1-4, with D perhaps TRBD1 (5 bases). This CDR3 has 16 residues. Trimming shortened V by 6 bases and J by 3 bases, and 20 bases separated the two germline ends. Germline lookup yields CDR1 DFQATT and CDR2 SNEGSKA (reference sequence). For the CDR3, the DNA is TGCAGTGCGCGGCAGGGCCGCAGGTTATCTAATGAAAAACTGTTTTTT. Protein sequence: CSARQGRRLSNEKLFF.

This clonotype has a count of ten or more. The V gene is TRBV5-8, the J gene TRBJ2-1, with TRBD1 matching over 9 bases. This CDR3 contains 14 residues. In germline, CDR1 is SGHTS, CDR2 YDEGEE. V lost 5 bases, J lost 2 bases, and 2 bases stayed unmatched. For the CDR3, the DNA is TGTGCCAGCAGACAGGGGGCCACCTACAATGAGCAGTTCTTC. Its protein product is CASRQGATYNEQFF.

This clonotype came up many times. V usage is TRBV20-1 and J usage is TRBJ1-2; tentatively, D is TRBD1 (6 bases). Trimming shortened V by 5 bases and J by 4 bases, and 11 bases separated the two germline ends. The length of the CDR3 is 12 residues. The V gene's germline CDR1 is DFQATT and CDR2 SNEGSKA (reference sequence). The CDR3 here is CSASGTTYGYTF. CDR3 nucleotides: TGCAGTGCTTCCGGGACAACCTATGGCTACACCTTC.

This clonotype has ten or more counts. The chain combines TRBV2 with TRBJ2-1; TRBD2 agrees at 16 bases. Germline-derived CDR1 and CDR2 are SNHLY and FYNNEI. Trimming cost V 6 bases and J 4 bases; bases outside gene matches: 3. This CDR3 is built from 16 residues. The CDR3 DNA reads TGTGCCAGCAGGAAGGGACTAGCGGGAGGGTACAATGAGCAGTTCTTC. It specifies CASRKGLAGGYNEQFF.

This clonotype occurred many times. The gene calls are TRBV5-6 and TRBJ1-2; 8 bases agree with TRBD1. Looked up from germline, CDR1 is SGHDT and CDR2 is YYEEEE. The CDR3 has 14 amino acids. The V segment lost 0 bases and the J segment 2 bases; nucleotides outside the gene matches: 0. The CDR3 sequence: CASSLGDRNYGYTF. For the CDR3, the DNA is TGTGCCAGCAGCTTGGGGGACAGGAACTATGGCTACACCTTC.

This clonotype was picked up many times. The CDR3 region has the DNA TGCAGTGCTAGGAACTGGAACACTGAAGCTTTCTTT. Protein product: CSARNWNTEAFF. The rearrangement uses TRBV20-1 and TRBJ1-1; D unclear. The CDR3 has 12 amino acids. Deletions cut 3 bases from V and 1 base from J, with 6 bases between. The germline V gene has CDR1 DFQATT and CDR2 SNEGSKA (reference sequence).

This clonotype was observed at least ten times. The V call is TRBV10-3, the J call TRBJ2-1, with D perhaps given as TRBD1 or TRBD2 (5 bases each). The CDR3 contains 14 residues. V gave up 5 bases and J gave up 7 bases, with 15 bases separating them. From germline, CDR1 is ENHRY and CDR2 SYGVKD. This CDR3 reads CAISTGTQFNEQFF. Written as DNA, the CDR3 is TGTGCCATCAGTACCGGGACCCAATTTAATGAGCAGTTCTTC.

This clonotype occurred many times. The chain has TRBV20-1 and TRBJ2-1, with D tentatively TRBD1 or TRBD2 (5 bases each). Trimming shortened V by 3 bases and J by 10 bases, and 13 bases separated the two germline ends. The CDR3 runs 12 residues. The germline CDR1 and CDR2 sequences are DFQATT and SNEGSKA (reference sequence). This CDR3 is CSASLGPWEQFF. The CDR3 nucleotides are TGCAGTGCTAGCCTGGGACCTTGGGAGCAGTTCTTC.

J is TRBJ2-3 and V is TRBV29-1, with TRBD1 as a possible D gene (6 bases). The length of the CDR3 is 12 residues. Deletions cut 2 bases from V and 4 bases from J, with 7 bases between. Per germline, CDR1 SQVTM and CDR2 ANQGSEA. The CDR3, as DNA: TGCAGCGTTGAAAAGGGGGCAGATACGCAGTATTTT. Protein sequence: CSVEKGADTQYF.

At least ten counts were recorded for this clonotype. The gene calls are TRBV27 and TRBJ2-2, with D uncertain. The V end was cut by 5 bases, the J end by 0 bases, with 13 bases between. The germline V gene encodes CDR1 MNHEY and CDR2 SMNVEV (reference sequence). This CDR3 has 16 amino acids. The DNA of the CDR3 is TGTGCCAGCAGTCCAATAGCTTTCGCGAACACCGGGGAGCTGTTTTTT. This codes for CASSPIAFANTGELFF.

This clonotype was recorded many times. The rearrangement links TRBV12-3 or TRBV12-4 to TRBJ1-2, with D unresolved. V was clipped by 6 bases and J by 4 bases, with 18 bases between them. The CDR3 has 15 residues. The CDR3 DNA sequence: TGTGCCAGCAGCCCTGCTGTGCAGTCTTCCTATGGCTACACCTTC. As protein: CASSPAVQSSYGYTF.

This clonotype showed up many times. DNA of the CDR3: TGCAGCGTTGCTAAGCATCGGGATGGAAACATTCAGTACTTC. As protein: CSVAKHRDGNIQYF. The rearrangement joins TRBV29-1 to TRBJ2-4; D might be TRBD2 (5 bases). V shed 4 bases and J shed 6 bases, with 16 bases lying between them. This CDR3 has 14 amino acids. Germline V gives CDR1 SQVTM, CDR2 ANQGSEA.

In its sample, this clonotype was seen many times. V and J are TRBV7-2 and TRBJ1-1; D call uncertain. The length of the CDR3 is 15 residues. The V end lost 5 bases, the J end lost 4 bases, and 17 bases lay between the germline ends. CDR1 and CDR2 (germline): SGHTA, FQGNSA. CDR3 DNA: TGTGCCAGCAGCCCAGTACGCAACCGGGGCACTGAAGCTTTCTTT. Translation: CASSPVRNRGTEAFF.

This clonotype was observed many times. The chain has TRBV5-6 and TRBJ2-2, with D hard to call. Trimming took 2 bases from V and 6 from J, leaving 11 bases between them. Per germline, CDR1 SGHDT and CDR2 YYEEEE. The length of the CDR3 is 14 residues. CDR3 nucleotides: TGTGCCAGCAGCTTTAAGGTGTTCCCCGGGGAGCTGTTTTTT. The encoded protein is CASSFKVFPGELFF.

This clonotype was seen ten or more times. This sequence joins TRBV14 and TRBJ2-1; TRBD2 agrees at 7 bases. The length of the CDR3 is 17 residues. Germline V gene sequence: CDR1 SGHDN, CDR2 FVKESK. Losses at the gene ends were 3 bases for V and 0 bases for J; bases not matched to a gene: 8. The CDR3 loop reads CASSQYPAGNSYNEQFF. Here the CDR3 DNA reads TGTGCCAGCAGCCAGTACCCAGCGGGGAACTCCTACAATGAGCAGTTCTTC.

In this sample, this clonotype turned up many times. Here the CDR3 DNA reads TGTGCCAGCAGTTTATATCGGGGACAGGGAAGAGTCAATCAGCCCCAGCATTTT. This sequence encodes CASSLYRGQGRVNQPQHF. This rearrangement joins TRBV12-3 or TRBV12-4 to TRBJ1-5; 9 bases are a match to TRBD1. The CDR3 totals 18 residues. V was pared by 2 bases and J by 3 bases, with 11 bases of the junction left unmatched.